This note documents a single T cell receptor beta chain sequence. Trimming removed 1 base at V and 4 bases at J, with 10 bases between. The CDR3 covers 15 residues. Germline CDR1 is SGHVS and CDR2 is FQNEAQ. The record originates from a study of PD-L1 blockade in urothelial cancer. Sample time point: pretreatment peripheral blood. This table comes from immunoSEQ multiplex PCR, and its TCRdb copy is limited to in-frame clones, with some not included. Here the sample spans tens of thousands of clones, around 90% being singletons. The rearrangement uses TRBV7-8 and TRBJ2-2, with D perhaps TRBD1 (5 bases). This clonotype was sampled from a man in his 60s with urothelial cancer. The specimen comprised PBMCs, sampled around atezolizumab (anti-PD-L1) treatment. Here the CDR3 DNA reads TGTGCCAGCAGCTTAGGGCAGGGTGGCACCGGGGAGCTGTTTTTT. Translation: CASSLGQGGTGELFF.